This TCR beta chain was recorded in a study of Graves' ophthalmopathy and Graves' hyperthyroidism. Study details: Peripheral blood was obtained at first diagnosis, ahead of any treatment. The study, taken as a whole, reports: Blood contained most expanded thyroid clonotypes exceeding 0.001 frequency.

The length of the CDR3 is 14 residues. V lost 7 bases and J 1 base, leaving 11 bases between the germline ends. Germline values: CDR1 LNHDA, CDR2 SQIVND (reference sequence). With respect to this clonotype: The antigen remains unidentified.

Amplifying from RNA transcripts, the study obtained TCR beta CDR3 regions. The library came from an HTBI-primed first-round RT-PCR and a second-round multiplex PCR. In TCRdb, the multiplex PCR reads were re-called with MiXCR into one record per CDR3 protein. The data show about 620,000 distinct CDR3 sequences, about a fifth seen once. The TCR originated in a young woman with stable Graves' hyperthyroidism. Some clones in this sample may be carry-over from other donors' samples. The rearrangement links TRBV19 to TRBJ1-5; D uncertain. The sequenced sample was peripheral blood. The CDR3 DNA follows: TGTGCCAGTATAGAGGATTCGAGCAATCAGCCCCAGCATTTT. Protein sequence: CASIEDSSNQPQHF.